The clone carrying this T cell receptor (beta chain) has just one count. This sample is drawn from a study of technical replicates of blood from a few donors. Profiling relied on immunoSEQ multiplex PCR, and the TCRdb table lists in-frame clones only, not all of them. This table holds under 85,000 clones, approximately 94% found once. The CDR3 has 15 residues. After removal of 3 bases from V and 5 bases from J, the junction contained 11 bases not matched to a gene. CDR1 is SQVTM, CDR2 ANQGSEA, per germline. Sequenced: T cells isolated from PBMCs. The V and J genes are TRBV29-1 and TRBJ2-5; TRBD2 matches 8 bases. This TCR was sampled from a human donor in good health. CDR3 sequence reads: CSVDVVAGSQETQYF. In DNA, the CDR3 is TGCAGCGTTGATGTGGTAGCGGGGTCACAGGAGACCCAGTACTTC.